These T cell receptor beta chains were read from a single sample in a study of blood T cell repertoires in COVID-19. Assay used: immunoSEQ multiplex PCR; TCRdb lists only in-frame clones, some missing. This sample carries over 250,000 clones, more than 75% of them seen once, and the ten largest clones take 0.9% to 1%. Source material: peripheral blood. The receptors here all came from a woman aged 40 to 50 who had recovered from COVID-19. Both conserved end residues are part of each CDR3. A D gene is named only where the DNA matches it firmly. Clone sizes are given selectively: once, few, many, or a class where the clone is expanded.

clone_size d_call j_call v_call cdr3_nt cdr3_aa
. TRBD1 TRBJ1-4 TRBV19 TGTGCCAGTAGTATGCCGGGGGACAGGGCGGATGAAAAACTGTTTTTT CASSMPGDRADEKLFF
. . TRBJ1-3 TRBV18 TGTGCCAGCTCACCACCGGGGGCCGGAAACACCATATATTTT CASSPPGAGNTIYF
. TRBD1 TRBJ1-5 TRBV5-6 TGTGCCAGCAGCTTGGCCCGGACAGGGTACAATCAGCCCCAGCATTTT CASSLARTGYNQPQHF
. . TRBJ2-1 TRBV28 TGTGCCAGCCACCCCCGAGGGACCTACAATGAGCAGTTCTTC CASHPRGTYNEQFF
few . TRBJ1-1 TRBV10-3 TGTGCCATCAGTGAGGCAGGGACTGAAGCTTTCTTT CAISEAGTEAFF
. . TRBJ1-5 TRBV30 TGTGCCTGGAGTGTGGGGGGAGACAGACCCCAGCATTTT CAWSVGGDRPQHF
. . TRBJ1-2 TRBV9 TGTGCCAGCAGCGTAGGAATCCACCAGGCCTATGGCTACACCTTC CASSVGIHQAYGYTF
. . TRBJ2-7 TRBV11-2 TGTGCCAGCAGCTTAGTGCAGGGGCCGAGCTCCTACGAGCAGTACTTC CASSLVQGPSSYEQYF
. TRBD1 TRBJ1-2 TRBV9 TGTGCCAGCACCCCAATCAGATCGGACAGGGGGACCTTC CASTPIRSDRGTF
. . TRBJ2-1 TRBV4-3 TGCGCCAGCAGCCAAGATCTGGGGCAGGGGTTGGACAATGAGCAGTTCTTC CASSQDLGQGLDNEQFF
. TRBD1 TRBJ1-6 TRBV11-1 TGTGCCAGCAGCGCGACAGGGGGCCGCGGTAAATCACCCCTCCACTTT CASSATGGRGKSPLHF
. . TRBJ2-3 TRBV28 TGTGCCAGCAGTACTCCTAGTGCGCCGACAGATACGCAGTATTTT CASSTPSAPTDTQYF
. . TRBJ2-4 TRBV28 TGTGCCAGCAGACGCACAGGGGACTGGGGCAAAAACATTCAGTACTTC CASRRTGDWGKNIQYF
. . TRBJ2-1 TRBV7-2 TGTGCCAGCAGCCCCCCCACCGGGTCAGACAATGAGCAGTTCTTC CASSPPTGSDNEQFF
. TRBD2 TRBJ2-1 TRBV11-2 TGTGCCAGCAGCTTATGGACGGGAGGTCCCTACAATGAGCAGTTCTTC CASSLWTGGPYNEQFF
. TRBD1 TRBJ1-5 TRBV6-2/TRBV6-3 TGTGCCAGCAGTTACTCGAATAGGAGGGGGCTACTGGCCGTTGGGGTGGCCCAGCATTTT CASSYSNRRGLLAVGVAQHF
. TRBD2 TRBJ2-7 TRBV6-9 TGTGCCAGCAGTTATCCCGGGAGGGTTCCAAGCTCCTACGAGCAGTACTTC CASSYPGRVPSSYEQYF
. TRBD1 TRBJ2-7 TRBV10-3 TGTGCCATCAGTGTGGGACAGGGGGCCTACGAGCAGTACTTC CAISVGQGAYEQYF
once . TRBJ1-2 TRBV5-4 TGTGCCAGCAGCGTCGTGGGTAGGTCAGGGAACTATGGCTACACCTTC CASSVVGRSGNYGYTF